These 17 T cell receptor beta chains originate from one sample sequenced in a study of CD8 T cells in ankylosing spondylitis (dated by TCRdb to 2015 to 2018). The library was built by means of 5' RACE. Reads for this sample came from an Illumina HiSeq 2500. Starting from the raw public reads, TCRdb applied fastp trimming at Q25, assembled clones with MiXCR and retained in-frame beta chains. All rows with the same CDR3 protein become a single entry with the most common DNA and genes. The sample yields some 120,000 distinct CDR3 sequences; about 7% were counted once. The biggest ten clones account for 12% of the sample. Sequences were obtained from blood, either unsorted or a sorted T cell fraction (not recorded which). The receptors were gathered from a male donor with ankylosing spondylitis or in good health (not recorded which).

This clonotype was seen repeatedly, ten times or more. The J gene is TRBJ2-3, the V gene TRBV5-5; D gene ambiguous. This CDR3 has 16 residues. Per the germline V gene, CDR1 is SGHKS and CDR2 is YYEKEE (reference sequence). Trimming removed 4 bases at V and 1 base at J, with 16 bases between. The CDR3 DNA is TGTGCCAGCAGCCGTGAGCCTGGGCAGGGCACAGATACGCAGTATTTT. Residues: CASSREPGQGTDTQYF.

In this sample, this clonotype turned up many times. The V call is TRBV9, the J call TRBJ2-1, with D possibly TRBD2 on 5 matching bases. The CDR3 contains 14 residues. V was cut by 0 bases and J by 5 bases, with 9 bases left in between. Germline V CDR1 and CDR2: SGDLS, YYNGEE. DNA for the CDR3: TGTGCCAGCAGCGTAGTTGGGAGCAACAATGAGCAGTTCTTC. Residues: CASSVVGSNNEQFF.

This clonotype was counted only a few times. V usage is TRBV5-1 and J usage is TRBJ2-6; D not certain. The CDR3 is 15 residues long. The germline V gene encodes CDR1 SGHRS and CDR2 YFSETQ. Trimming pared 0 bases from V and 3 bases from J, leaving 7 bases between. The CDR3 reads CASSLAVGGANVLTF. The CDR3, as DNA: TGCGCCAGCAGCTTGGCCGTGGGTGGGGCCAACGTCCTGACTTTC.

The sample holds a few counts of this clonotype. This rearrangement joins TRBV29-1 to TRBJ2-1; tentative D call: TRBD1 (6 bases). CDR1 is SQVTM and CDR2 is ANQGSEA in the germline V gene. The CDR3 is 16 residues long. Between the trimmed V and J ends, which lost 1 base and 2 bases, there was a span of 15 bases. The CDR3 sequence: CSVEVEGGKTYNEQFF. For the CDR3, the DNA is TGCAGCGTTGAAGTGGAAGGGGGTAAAACCTACAATGAGCAGTTCTTC.

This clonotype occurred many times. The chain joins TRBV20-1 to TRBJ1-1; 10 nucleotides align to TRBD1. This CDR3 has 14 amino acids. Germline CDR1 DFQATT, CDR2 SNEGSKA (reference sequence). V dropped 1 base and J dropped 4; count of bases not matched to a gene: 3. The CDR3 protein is CSARGDRGGTEAFF. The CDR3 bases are TGCAGTGCTAGAGGGGACAGGGGAGGCACTGAAGCTTTCTTT.

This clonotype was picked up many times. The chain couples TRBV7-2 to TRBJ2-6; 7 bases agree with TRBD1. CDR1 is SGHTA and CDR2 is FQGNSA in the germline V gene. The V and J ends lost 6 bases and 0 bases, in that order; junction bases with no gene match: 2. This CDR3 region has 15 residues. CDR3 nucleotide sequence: TGTGCCAGCAGTACAGGGGACTCTGGGGCCAACGTCCTGACTTTC. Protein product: CASSTGDSGANVLTF.

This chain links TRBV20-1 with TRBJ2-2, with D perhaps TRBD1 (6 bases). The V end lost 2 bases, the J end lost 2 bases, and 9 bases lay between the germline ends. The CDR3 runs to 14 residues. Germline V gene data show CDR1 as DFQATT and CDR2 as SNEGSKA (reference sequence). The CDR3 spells CSARPGVNTGELFF. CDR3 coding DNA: TGCAGTGCTAGACCAGGGGTAAACACCGGGGAGCTGTTTTTT.

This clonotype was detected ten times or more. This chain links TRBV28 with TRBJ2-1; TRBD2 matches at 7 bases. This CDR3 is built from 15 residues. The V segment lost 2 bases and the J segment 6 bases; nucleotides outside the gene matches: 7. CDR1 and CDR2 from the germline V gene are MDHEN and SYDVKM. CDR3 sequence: CASSLTLAVSNEQFF. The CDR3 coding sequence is TGTGCCAGCAGTTTAACGCTAGCGGTTTCCAATGAGCAGTTCTTC. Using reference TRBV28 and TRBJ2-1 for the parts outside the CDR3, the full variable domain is DVKVTQSSRYLVKRTGEKVFLECVQDMDHENMFWYRQDPGLGLRLIYFSYDVKMKEKGDIPEGYSVSREKKERFSLILESASTNQTSMYLCASSLTLAVSNEQFFGPGTRLTVL.

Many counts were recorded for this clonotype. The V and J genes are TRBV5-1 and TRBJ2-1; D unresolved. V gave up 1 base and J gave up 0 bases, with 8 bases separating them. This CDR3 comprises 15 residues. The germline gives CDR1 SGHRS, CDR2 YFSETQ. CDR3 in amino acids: CASSLQWSSYNEQFF. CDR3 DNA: TGCGCCAGCAGCTTGCAGTGGAGCTCCTACAATGAGCAGTTCTTC. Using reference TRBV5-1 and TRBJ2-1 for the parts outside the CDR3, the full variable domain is KAGVTQTPRYLIKTRGQQVTLSCSPISGHRSVSWYQQTPGQGLQFLFEYFSETQRNKGNFPGRFSGRQFSNSRSEMNVSTLELGDSALYLCASSLQWSSYNEQFFGPGTRLTVL.

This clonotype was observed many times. This CDR3 is CASSFQGDSEQYF. The CDR3 coding sequence is TGTGCCAGCAGTTTTCAGGGGGATAGCGAGCAGTACTTC. The chain has TRBV27 and TRBJ2-7, with 7 positions matching TRBD1. Germline CDR1 MNHEY, CDR2 SMNVEV (reference sequence). The CDR3 has 13 amino acids. Trimming at V came to 3 bases and at J to 6 bases, leaving 5 bases not matched to a gene.

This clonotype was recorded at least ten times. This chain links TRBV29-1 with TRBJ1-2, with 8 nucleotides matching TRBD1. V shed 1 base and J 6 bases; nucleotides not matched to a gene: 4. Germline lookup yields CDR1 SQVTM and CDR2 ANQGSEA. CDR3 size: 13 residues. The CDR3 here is CSVEGGQVNGYTF. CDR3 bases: TGCAGCGTTGAAGGGGGACAGGTGAATGGCTACACCTTC.

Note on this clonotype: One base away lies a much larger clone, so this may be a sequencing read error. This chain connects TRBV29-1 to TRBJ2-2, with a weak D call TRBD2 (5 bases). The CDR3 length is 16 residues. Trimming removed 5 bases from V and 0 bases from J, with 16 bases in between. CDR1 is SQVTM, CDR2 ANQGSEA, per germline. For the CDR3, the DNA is TGCAGCGTTTACAAGACTATCACGTCGAACACCGGGGAGCTGTTTTTT. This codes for CSVYKTITSNTGELFF.

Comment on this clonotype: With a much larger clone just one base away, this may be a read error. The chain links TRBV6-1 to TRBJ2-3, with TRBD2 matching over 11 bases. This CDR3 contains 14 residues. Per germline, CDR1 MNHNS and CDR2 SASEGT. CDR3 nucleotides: TGTACCAGCAGCTGGACTAGCGGGACAGATACGCAGTATTTT. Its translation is CTSSWTSGTDTQYF.

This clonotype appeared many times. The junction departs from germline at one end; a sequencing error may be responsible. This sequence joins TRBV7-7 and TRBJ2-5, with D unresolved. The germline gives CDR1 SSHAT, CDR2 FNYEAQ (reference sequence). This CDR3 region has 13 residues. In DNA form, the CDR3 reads TGTGCTAGCAGCTATAGTATTCAAGAGACCCAGTACTTC. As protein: CASSYSIQETQYF.

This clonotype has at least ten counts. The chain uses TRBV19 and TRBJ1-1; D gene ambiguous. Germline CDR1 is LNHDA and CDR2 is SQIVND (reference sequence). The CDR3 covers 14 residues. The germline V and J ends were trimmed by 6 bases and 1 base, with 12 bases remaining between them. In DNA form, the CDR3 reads TGTGCCAGTAGAGTATGGCGGGGGAACACTGAAGCTTTCTTT. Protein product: CASRVWRGNTEAFF.

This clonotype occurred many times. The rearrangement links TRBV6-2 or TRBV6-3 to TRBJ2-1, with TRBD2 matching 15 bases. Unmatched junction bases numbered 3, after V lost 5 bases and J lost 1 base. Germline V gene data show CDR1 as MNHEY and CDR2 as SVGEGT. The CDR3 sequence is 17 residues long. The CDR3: CASSRTSGRGSYNEQFF. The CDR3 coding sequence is TGTGCCAGCAGTCGGACTAGCGGGAGGGGATCCTACAATGAGCAGTTCTTC.

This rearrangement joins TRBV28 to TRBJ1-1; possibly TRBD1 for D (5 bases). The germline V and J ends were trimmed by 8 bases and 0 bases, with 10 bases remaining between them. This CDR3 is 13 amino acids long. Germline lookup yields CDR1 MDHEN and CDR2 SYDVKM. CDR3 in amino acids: CASETDMNTEAFF. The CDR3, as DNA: TGTGCCAGCGAGACAGATATGAACACTGAAGCTTTCTTT.